Shown below are 31 T cell receptor beta chains from a single sample sequenced in a study of blood T cell repertoires in COVID-19. Produced via immunoSEQ multiplex PCR; TCRdb's table is partial and in-frame only. The sample records over 400,000 clones, 80% to 90% being singletons. Input material: peripheral blood. Receptors originate from a human donor in a cohort sampled during active COVID-19.

This rearrangement joins TRBV6-5 to TRBJ1-2; D gene uncertain. Germline V gives CDR1 MNHEY, CDR2 SVGAGI. Trimming removed 6 bases from V and 7 bases from J, with 15 bases in between. The CDR3 runs to 13 residues. The CDR3 DNA reads as TGTGCCAGCAGCCGAGACGAGGCTAGTGGCTACACCTTC. Amino acids: CASSRDEASGYTF.

This clone appeared a single time. V and J are TRBV28 and TRBJ2-5, with D uncertain. Germline V gene lookup returns CDR1 MDHEN and CDR2 SYDVKM. There are 12 residues in the CDR3. V dropped 5 bases and J dropped 3 bases, with 7 bases sitting between them. The CDR3 region is CASSEAKETQYF. Written as DNA, the CDR3 is TGTGCCAGCAGTGAAGCCAAAGAGACCCAGTACTTC. Together with reference TRBV28 and TRBJ2-5, the CDR3 gives the full variable domain: DVKVTQSSRYLVKRTGEKVFLECVQDMDHENMFWYRQDPGLGLRLIYFSYDVKMKEKGDIPEGYSVSREKKERFSLILESASTNQTSMYLCASSEAKETQYFGPGTRLLVL.

The chain combines TRBV30 with TRBJ2-5; weak D call: TRBD1 (6 bases). This CDR3 is built from 15 residues. Germline CDR1 reads GTSNPN; CDR2 reads SVGIG (reference sequence). The V end lost 2 bases, the J end lost 2 bases, and 15 bases lay between the germline ends. The CDR3 loop is CAWSKDRPSQETQYF. The CDR3 DNA sequence: TGTGCCTGGAGTAAGGACAGACCCTCGCAAGAGACCCAGTACTTC.

This chain joins TRBV30 and TRBJ2-1, with D uncertain. V lost 3 bases and J 5 bases, leaving 14 bases between the germline ends. The CDR3 length is 14 residues. Germline lookup yields CDR1 GTSNPN and CDR2 SVGIG (reference sequence). CDR3 DNA: TGTGCCTGGAGCGTCCCCTCCCGAGACAATGAGCAGTTCTTC. Amino acids: CAWSVPSRDNEQFF.

The genes are TRBV6-5 and TRBJ2-7; 7 nucleotides agree with TRBD2. CDR1 and CDR2 from the germline V gene are MNHEY and SVGAGI. The ends lost 8 bases at V and 2 bases at J; junction bases unmatched: 9. This CDR3 is 14 amino acids long. Written as DNA, the CDR3 is TGTGCCAGCCACTCGAGCGGGACCACCTACGAGCAGTACTTC. Protein: CASHSSGTTYEQYF.

The chain links TRBV7-2 to TRBJ1-6; D not resolved. The CDR3 extends over 15 amino acids. V lost 1 base and J lost 5, with 9 bases in between. Germline V CDR1 and CDR2: SGHTA, FQGNSA. This CDR3 is CASSLEHPDNSPLHF. CDR3 sequence (DNA): TGTGCCAGCAGCTTAGAACACCCAGATAATTCACCCCTCCACTTT.

The J gene is TRBJ2-3, the V gene TRBV24-1; a weak D match, TRBD2 (7 bases). Germline CDR1 reads KGHDR; CDR2 reads SFDVKD. The CDR3 has 17 amino acids. V lost 4 bases and J lost 5, with 21 bases in between. The DNA of the CDR3 is TGTGCCACCAGTGACCCCTCCTACGGGGGCGGGAGAGATACGCAGTATTTT. This gives the protein CATSDPSYGGGRDTQYF.

V and J are TRBV5-4 and TRBJ2-1, with 9 bases identical to TRBD2. CDR1 and CDR2 (germline): SGHNT, YYREEE (reference sequence). Unmatched junction bases numbered 2, after V lost 2 bases and J lost 2 bases. The CDR3 contains 15 residues. Here the CDR3 reads CASSFSGGTYNEQFF. CDR3 DNA sequence: TGTGCCAGCAGCTTCAGCGGGGGGACCTACAATGAGCAGTTCTTC.

This chain connects TRBV6-1 to TRBJ2-4; possible D gene TRBD2, 5 bases. Per germline, CDR1 MNHNS and CDR2 SASEGT. The CDR3 covers 14 residues. V was cut by 1 base and J by 6 bases, with 10 bases left in between. This CDR3 is CASSEGGSVNIQYF. Written as DNA, the CDR3 is TGTGCCAGCAGTGAAGGCGGGTCGGTAAACATTCAGTACTTC.

The chain recombines TRBV5-5 with TRBJ1-3; D possibly corresponds to TRBD1 (6 bases). The CDR3 runs to 16 residues. V was shortened by 0 bases and J by 4 bases, with 14 bases between the two germline ends. CDR1 and CDR2 (germline): SGHKS, YYEKEE (reference sequence). This CDR3 reads CASSLDVGAKGNTIYF. The CDR3 DNA follows: TGTGCCAGCAGCTTGGATGTGGGGGCGAAAGGAAACACCATATATTTT.

CDR3 in DNA: TGTGCCAGCAGTTACCCCACTAGTACTAGCACAGATACGCAGTATTTT. It translates to CASSYPTSTSTDTQYF. The chain links TRBV6-2 or TRBV6-3 to TRBJ2-3, with D perhaps TRBD2 (5 bases). With 2 bases removed from V and 0 bases from J, the gap between germline ends came to 12 bases. The CDR3 is 16 amino acids. The germline gives CDR1 MNHEY, CDR2 SVGEGT.

On this clone: One end of the junction does not line up with germline, which may come from a read error. This chain uses TRBV3-1 (or the pseudogene TRBV3-2) with TRBJ1-2; TRBD1 might be the D (5 bases). The CDR3 sequence is 14 residues long. The germline gives CDR1 LGHDT, CDR2 YNNKEL (reference sequence). The CDR3 here is CASSRLRDGAPHYF. The CDR3 DNA sequence: TGTGCCAGCAGCCGGCTGCGGGACGGGGCTCCCCACTACTTC.

V is TRBV7-9 and J is TRBJ2-1, with D tentatively TRBD1 (6 bases). CDR3 length: 13 amino acids. Trimming cost V 2 bases and J 7 bases, with 9 bases left between them. CDR1 and CDR2 (germline): SEHNR, FQNEAQ (reference sequence). This CDR3 is CASSLPQGNEQFF. CDR3 sequence (DNA): TGTGCCAGCAGCTTACCTCAGGGGAATGAGCAGTTCTTC.

This clone appeared a few times. This chain links TRBV9 with TRBJ1-4, with D unclear. The CDR3 contains 15 residues. V was shortened by 4 bases and J by 0 bases, with 10 bases between the two germline ends. CDR1 and CDR2 (germline): SGDLS, YYNGEE. The CDR3 reads CASSTQDTTNEKLFF. The CDR3 DNA follows: TGTGCCAGCAGCACCCAGGATACAACTAATGAAAAACTGTTTTTT.

The chain is built from TRBV6-6 and TRBJ2-1, with a tentative D call TRBD2 (6 bases). V was pared by 8 bases and J by 2 bases, with 16 bases between. The CDR3 totals 15 residues. CDR1 and CDR2 (germline): MNHNY, SVGAGI (reference sequence). The CDR3 here is CASEWGGVTYNEQFF. The CDR3, as DNA: TGTGCCAGCGAATGGGGCGGGGTGACCTACAATGAGCAGTTCTTC.

A single count supports this clone. The chain joins TRBV6-5 to TRBJ1-3; D ambiguous. Germline CDR1 reads MNHEY; CDR2 reads SVGAGI. The V and J ends lost 7 bases and 0 bases respectively, with 7 bases between them. The CDR3 is 13 amino acids. The CDR3 region is CASTRVSGNTIYF. CDR3 sequence (DNA): TGTGCCAGCACACGAGTCTCTGGAAACACCATATATTTT.

The chain links TRBV2 to TRBJ1-5, with TRBD1 identical over 7 bases. CDR1 SNHLY and CDR2 FYNNEI come from the germline V gene. V shed 8 bases, J shed 5 bases, and the junction held 12 bases outside the gene matches. This CDR3 comprises 15 residues. CDR3: CASQLLTGMHQPQHF. In nucleotides, the CDR3 is TGTGCCAGCCAGCTACTGACAGGGATGCATCAGCCCCAGCATTTT.

V usage is TRBV5-1 and J usage is TRBJ2-5; D not resolved. V dropped 0 bases and J dropped 5 bases, with 11 bases sitting between them. In germline, CDR1 is SGHRS, CDR2 YFSETQ. This CDR3 has 14 residues. The CDR3 reads CASSLVMAHETQYF. CDR3 sequence (DNA): TGCGCCAGCAGCTTGGTAATGGCCCACGAGACCCAGTACTTC.

The V gene is TRBV6-5, the J gene TRBJ1-2, with D possibly TRBD1 on 5 matching bases. The CDR3 covers 13 residues. V dropped 10 bases and J dropped 6 bases, with 18 bases sitting between them. The germline V gene encodes CDR1 MNHEY and CDR2 SVGAGI. CDR3 sequence: CATAPSLQDGYTF. The CDR3, as DNA: TGTGCCACAGCACCGAGTTTACAGGATGGCTACACCTTC.

V usage is TRBV7-2 and J usage is TRBJ2-5; no reliable D call. Trimming shortened V by 5 bases and J by 2 bases, and 12 bases separated the two germline ends. The length of the CDR3 is 14 residues. Germline V gene lookup returns CDR1 SGHTA and CDR2 FQGNSA. CDR3 sequence: CASSLQRTQETQYF. The DNA of the CDR3 is TGTGCCAGCAGCCTGCAGCGCACTCAAGAGACCCAGTACTTC.

The chain carries TRBV5-4 and TRBJ2-1, with D unclear. Germline CDR1 is SGHNT and CDR2 is YYREEE (reference sequence). The CDR3 is 14 amino acids. The V gene lost 1 base and the J gene lost 5 bases, with 10 bases spanning the gap. In DNA form, the CDR3 reads TGTGCCAGCAGCTTGAGCCCCGTGGACAATGAGCAGTTCTTC. Encoded protein: CASSLSPVDNEQFF.

The CDR3 region has the DNA TGTGCCAGCTCACCGCGGACAGCTGGAAGTACCGGGGAGCTGTTTTTT. This translates into CASSPRTAGSTGELFF. This chain connects TRBV18 to TRBJ2-2; maybe TRBD1 (6 bases). The CDR3 is 16 residues long. Germline V gene data show CDR1 as KGHSH and CDR2 as LQKENI. V gave up 3 bases and J gave up 5 bases, with 16 bases separating them.

The chain couples TRBV9 to TRBJ2-2; 8 nucleotides match TRBD2. The CDR3 runs to 15 residues. The trim removed 0 bases at V and 6 bases at J, leaving 4 bases unmatched. CDR1 is SGDLS and CDR2 is YYNGEE in the germline V gene. CDR3 protein: CASSVEGLGSGELFF. The CDR3 bases are TGTGCCAGCAGCGTAGAGGGACTAGGCTCCGGGGAGCTGTTTTTT.

The rearrangement links TRBV3-1 (or the pseudogene TRBV3-2) to TRBJ2-2; 12 bases are shared with TRBD1. The trim removed 5 bases at V and 5 bases at J, leaving 6 bases unmatched. CDR3 length: 16 residues. Per germline, CDR1 LGHDT and CDR2 YNNKEL (reference sequence). The CDR3 DNA reads as TGTGCCAGCAGCGTCGGGACAGGGGGCTGGACCGGGGAGCTGTTTTTT. It yields the protein CASSVGTGGWTGELFF.

This chain links TRBV2 with TRBJ2-7, with TRBD1 matching over 10 bases. The CDR3 extends over 16 amino acids. The V gene's germline CDR1 is SNHLY and CDR2 FYNNEI. V trimming: 0 bases; J trimming: 3 bases; junction bases outside the gene matches: 5. The CDR3 bases are TGTGCCAGCAGTGAAGCTTTAGGGGACAGGGGCTACGAGCAGTACTTC. Its translation is CASSEALGDRGYEQYF.

The chain links TRBV9 to TRBJ2-1; 7 positions match TRBD1. The CDR3 is 17 residues long. V trimming: 4 bases; J trimming: 4 bases; junction bases outside the gene matches: 14. CDR1 and CDR2 (germline): SGDLS, YYNGEE. The CDR3 coding sequence is TGTGCCAGCAGCCACCCCGTAAACTCGGACAGGTACAATGAGCAGTTCTTC. Its protein is CASSHPVNSDRYNEQFF. Combining the CDR3 with reference TRBV9 and TRBJ2-1 gives the whole variable domain DSGVTQTPKHLITATGQRVTLRCSPRSGDLSVYWYQQSLDQGLQFLIQYYNGEERAKGNILERFSAQQFPDLHSELNLSSLELGDSALYFCASSHPVNSDRYNEQFFGPGTRLTVL.

The J gene is TRBJ1-1, the V gene TRBV30; D possibly corresponds to TRBD1 (5 bases). The CDR3 length is 15 residues. Per germline, CDR1 GTSNPN and CDR2 SVGIG (reference sequence). Trimming stripped 1 base from V and 6 bases from J, with 18 bases between. The CDR3 region is CAWSAQGSHIAEAFF. DNA for the CDR3: TGTGCCTGGAGTGCTCAGGGTTCTCACATAGCTGAAGCTTTCTTT.

The rearrangement joins TRBV6-5 to TRBJ1-5, with D possibly matching TRBD1 (5 bases). The V and J ends lost 8 bases and 1 base respectively, with 12 bases between them. Germline-derived CDR1 and CDR2 are MNHEY and SVGAGI. The CDR3 is 14 residues long. CDR3 loop: CASCSGGSNQPQHF. The CDR3 DNA is TGTGCCAGCTGTTCGGGGGGGAGCAATCAGCCCCAGCATTTT.

The chain combines TRBV7-8 with TRBJ2-7; D is possibly TRBD1 (5 bases). The length of the CDR3 is 15 residues. CDR1 and CDR2 (germline): SGHVS, FQNEAQ. Trimming removed 1 base at V and 2 bases at J, with 12 bases between. CDR3: CASSLGWGQTYEQYF. CDR3 coding DNA: TGTGCCAGCAGCTTAGGCTGGGGCCAGACCTACGAGCAGTACTTC.

This chain uses TRBV5-1 with TRBJ2-1, with 9 bases fitting TRBD1. The trim removed 4 bases at V and 3 bases at J, leaving 5 bases unmatched. The CDR3 has 15 residues. Germline CDR1 and CDR2: SGHRS and YFSETQ. CDR3 region: CASSKGQGSYNEQFF. CDR3 DNA: TGCGCCAGCAGCAAAGGACAGGGGAGCTACAATGAGCAGTTCTTC.

V and J are TRBV18 and TRBJ1-5; TRBD1 agrees at 9 bases. The V segment lost 5 bases and the J segment 4 bases; nucleotides outside the gene matches: 6. CDR3 length: 15 amino acids. Germline lookup yields CDR1 KGHSH and CDR2 LQKENI. The CDR3 nucleotides read TGTGCCAGCTCAAAGGACAGGGGCCTGAATCAGCCCCAGCATTTT. This codes for CASSKDRGLNQPQHF.